Following are 25 T cell receptor beta chains from one sample sequenced in a study of neurological immune-mediated disorders (dated by TCRdb to between 2018 and 2021). The sample's time point label, in plain terms: longitudinal time-point 1 (baseline). Library construction relied on 5' RACE. Sequencer: Illumina HiSeq 2500. In TCRdb, the public reads were trimmed at Q25 with fastp and aligned with MiXCR, with productive beta chains retained. Rows with one shared CDR3 protein collapse into an entry with the most common genes and DNA. Here the sample has about 57,000 distinct CDR3 sequences; about 10% occur a single time. The top ten clonotypes cover 6.5% to 8.5% of the sample. The sample taken for sequencing was PBMCs. The receptors derive from a male donor with HTLV-1-associated myelopathy (HAM/TSP).

The sample holds many counts of this clonotype. The chain combines TRBV20-1 with TRBJ1-1; D may be TRBD1 (6 bases). This CDR3 contains 13 residues. In germline, CDR1 is DFQATT, CDR2 SNEGSKA (reference sequence). Trimming cost V 1 base and J 7 bases, with 13 bases left between them. The chain's CDR3 is CSARGGGHGEAFF. The CDR3 region has the DNA TGCAGTGCTAGAGGGGGGGGGCATGGTGAAGCTTTCTTT.

This clonotype came up many times. This chain joins TRBV5-1 and TRBJ2-3; tentative D call: TRBD2 (6 bases). CDR1 SGHRS and CDR2 YFSETQ come from the germline V gene. Trimming shortened V by 4 bases and J by 2 bases, and 11 bases separated the two germline ends. CDR3 size: 14 residues. Here the CDR3 reads CASSRGASTDTQYF. The CDR3 region has the DNA TGCGCCAGCAGCCGCGGGGCTTCCACAGATACGCAGTATTTT.

This clonotype was detected many times. CDR3 nucleotides: TGTGCCAGCAGCTTAGACGGGACAGGGTTGAACACCATATATTTT. Translation: CASSLDGTGLNTIYF. The J gene is TRBJ1-3, the V gene TRBV7-2; 9 nucleotides agree with TRBD1. This CDR3 is 15 amino acids long. Per germline, CDR1 SGHTA and CDR2 FQGNSA. J lost 7 bases, V lost 1 base, and 5 bases had no gene match. The full variable domain, completed using reference TRBV7-2 and TRBJ1-3, is GAGVSQSPSNKVTEKGKDVELRCDPISGHTALYWYRQSLGQGLEFLIYFQGNSAPDKSGLPSDRFSAERTGGSVSTLTIQRTQQEDSAVYLCASSLDGTGLNTIYFGEGSWLTVV.

This clonotype was counted at least ten times. The V and J genes are TRBV9 and TRBJ2-1; 8 bases align to TRBD2. The CDR3 contains 15 residues. With V trimmed by 4 bases and J by 7 bases, 10 bases remained unmatched. Germline V CDR1 and CDR2: SGDLS, YYNGEE. DNA of the CDR3: TGTGCCAGCAGCCTCGGGCGGGGGGCAGGGAATGAGCAGTTCTTC. Encoded protein: CASSLGRGAGNEQFF.

Many counts were recorded for this clonotype. This sequence joins TRBV28 and TRBJ1-5; 10 nucleotides align to TRBD1. The trim removed 4 bases at V and 2 bases at J, leaving 5 bases unmatched. The CDR3 length is 16 residues. Germline CDR1 reads MDHEN; CDR2 reads SYDVKM. CDR3 sequence: CASSYGTGVGNQPQHF. The CDR3 DNA is TGTGCCAGCAGTTATGGGACAGGGGTCGGCAATCAGCCCCAGCATTTT.

This clonotype has at least ten counts. The chain combines TRBV20-1 with TRBJ2-7; TRBD2 agrees at 9 bases. The V segment lost 3 bases and the J segment 0 bases; nucleotides outside the gene matches: 3. Germline CDR1 DFQATT, CDR2 SNEGSKA (reference sequence). This CDR3 has 14 residues. CDR3 loop: CSARAGGSSYEQYF. In DNA form, the CDR3 reads TGCAGTGCTAGGGCGGGGGGGAGCTCCTACGAGCAGTACTTC.

At least ten counts were recorded for this clonotype. The rearrangement joins TRBV7-9 to TRBJ1-4; D perhaps matches TRBD1 (5 bases). This CDR3 comprises 14 residues. The V end was cut by 8 bases, the J end by 4 bases, with 14 bases between. Germline loops: CDR1 SEHNR, CDR2 FQNEAQ (reference sequence). The CDR3 protein is CASGGDAGNEKLFF. The CDR3, as DNA: TGTGCCAGCGGAGGGGACGCCGGTAATGAAAAACTGTTTTTT.

This clonotype was seen ten or more times. V and J are TRBV27 and TRBJ1-5; TRBD1 aligns across 8 bases. Trimming cost V 5 bases and J 7 bases; bases outside gene matches: 7. Germline lookup yields CDR1 MNHEY and CDR2 SMNVEV (reference sequence). CDR3 size: 14 residues. The CDR3 region has the DNA TGTGCCAGCAGTCCCGGACAGGGTTGGCAGCCCCAGCATTTT. This sequence encodes CASSPGQGWQPQHF.

This clonotype was counted at least ten times. This chain's CDR3 is CASSYRGQYEQYF. The CDR3 DNA reads TGTGCCAGCAGCTACAGGGGCCAGTACGAGCAGTACTTC. The chain carries TRBV14 and TRBJ2-7, with 7 nucleotides matching TRBD1. Losses at the gene ends were 5 bases for V and 4 bases for J; bases not matched to a gene: 5. This CDR3 has 13 residues. Germline CDR1 is SGHDN and CDR2 is FVKESK.

The chain joins TRBV6-5 to TRBJ2-5; 7 bases map to TRBD1. Losses at the gene ends were 2 bases for V and 5 bases for J; bases not matched to a gene: 11. The CDR3 sequence is 16 residues long. The germline CDR1 and CDR2 sequences are MNHEY and SVGAGI. CDR3: CASSYHRSRGQETQYF. The CDR3, as DNA: TGTGCCAGCAGTTACCACCGGTCGAGGGGGCAGGAGACCCAGTACTTC.

A word on this clonotype: Its ends do not fully match the called genes, so a read error is possible. CDR3 DNA: TGTGCCACCAGCAGAGATATGGCAAACCCGGGCCCTGAACCTTTCTTT. Its protein product is CATSRDMANPGPEPFF. V and J are TRBV15 and TRBJ1-1; no reliable D call. CDR1 and CDR2 (germline): LNHNV, YYDKDF (reference sequence). CDR3 length: 16 amino acids.

This clonotype was seen many times. This chain joins TRBV12-3 or TRBV12-4 and TRBJ2-4; D not certain. The CDR3 contains 12 residues. Trimming removed 9 bases at V and 4 bases at J, with 10 bases between. The CDR3 nucleotides read TGTGCCAGTAGGAGCCCTAAAAACATTCAGTACTTC. Residues: CASRSPKNIQYF.

The chain links TRBV11-2 to TRBJ2-7; D possibly matches TRBD1 or TRBD2 (6 bases each). V was clipped by 1 base and J by 11 bases, with 18 bases between them. This CDR3 is 14 amino acids long. Germline CDR1 and CDR2: SGHAT and FQNNGV. In nucleotides, the CDR3 is TGTGCCAGCAGCTTAGGGCTATCAGGGGAGGTAGAGTACTTC. It codes for CASSLGLSGEVEYF.

This clonotype was detected many times. The chain uses TRBV5-1 and TRBJ1-4; the match to TRBD1 covers 9 bases. V lost 4 bases, J lost 3 bases, and 10 bases stayed unmatched. There are 17 residues in the CDR3. The V gene's germline CDR1 is SGHRS and CDR2 YFSETQ. The CDR3 sequence is CASSPSGTGYPNEKLFF. CDR3 bases: TGCGCCAGCAGCCCAAGTGGGACAGGGTATCCTAATGAAAAACTGTTTTTT.

The chain uses TRBV15 and TRBJ2-3, with 12 positions matching TRBD2. Germline CDR1 is LNHNV and CDR2 is YYDKDF (reference sequence). The V gene end was trimmed by 6 bases and the J gene end by 4 bases; junction bases not matched to a gene: 5. The length of the CDR3 is 15 residues. CDR3 region: CATRKLAGGPDTQYF. The CDR3 nucleotides read TGTGCCACCAGGAAACTAGCGGGGGGCCCAGATACGCAGTATTTT.

There are many counts of this clonotype. The CDR3 here is CASSENVNALGYGYTF. DNA of the CDR3: TGTGCCAGCAGTGAAAACGTGAACGCCCTTGGGTATGGCTACACCTTC. The gene calls are TRBV6-1 and TRBJ1-2; D uncertain. This CDR3 contains 16 residues. CDR1 is MNHNS, CDR2 SASEGT, per germline. Trimming took off 2 bases at V and 5 bases at J, with 18 bases between the two ends.

There are many counts of this clonotype. The V call is TRBV9, the J call TRBJ2-1, with no clear D. V was clipped by 0 bases and J by 0 bases, with 7 bases between them. Per the germline V gene, CDR1 is SGDLS and CDR2 is YYNGEE. The CDR3 has 15 residues. The CDR3 here is CASSVAGLSYNEQFF. The CDR3 DNA follows: TGTGCCAGCAGCGTAGCTGGGCTCTCCTACAATGAGCAGTTCTTC.

Many counts were recorded for this clonotype. This rearrangement joins TRBV7-8 to TRBJ2-5; possible D gene TRBD1, 6 bases. The CDR3 consists of 17 residues. V was pared by 1 base and J by 1 base, with 16 bases between. Germline V lookup: CDR1 SGHVS, CDR2 FQNEAQ. CDR3 residues: CASSLVETGTLQETQYF. The CDR3 coding sequence is TGTGCCAGCAGCTTAGTGGAGACAGGCACCCTCCAAGAGACCCAGTACTTC.

This clonotype has at least ten counts. The CDR3 sequence is CSAVQGSQPQHF. The CDR3 bases are TGCAGTGCTGTACAGGGGAGTCAGCCCCAGCATTTT. The J gene is TRBJ1-5, the V gene TRBV20-1, with TRBD1 identical over 7 bases. Germline values: CDR1 DFQATT, CDR2 SNEGSKA (reference sequence). The CDR3 has 12 residues. Trimming took 5 bases from V and 6 from J; bases not matched to a gene: 4.

This clonotype was observed a handful of times. In nucleotides, the CDR3 is TGTGCCAGCAGCCAAGAAGGATCGGTACACTCCTCAACTAATGAAAAACTGTTTTTT. This sequence encodes CASSQEGSVHSSTNEKLFF. V and J are TRBV14 and TRBJ1-4, with D unresolved. The V end lost 0 bases, the J end lost 0 bases, and 17 bases lay between the germline ends. CDR1 and CDR2 (germline): SGHDN, FVKESK. The CDR3 extends over 19 amino acids.

This clonotype appeared many times. The rearrangement links TRBV7-6 to TRBJ2-3; D is perhaps TRBD1 (6 bases). The CDR3 is made up of 13 amino acids. Trimming pared 5 bases from V and 6 bases from J, leaving 12 bases between. Looked up from germline, CDR1 is SGHVS and CDR2 is FNYEAQ. The DNA of the CDR3 is TGTGCCAGCAGCGTCGGGACAACCGATACGCAGTATTTT. It specifies CASSVGTTDTQYF. Drawing the rest from reference TRBV7-6 and TRBJ2-3, the complete variable domain is GAGVSQSPRYKVTKRGQDVALRCDPISGHVSLYWYRQALGQGPEFLTYFNYEAQQDKSGLPNDRFSAERPEGSISTLTIQRTEQRDSAMYRCASSVGTTDTQYFGPGTRLTVL.

The sample holds many counts of this clonotype. V gene TRBV7-9 combines with J gene TRBJ2-5, with D tentatively TRBD1 (5 bases). The ends were cut back, 5 bases at V and 1 base at J, with 11 bases in the middle. The CDR3 runs 14 residues. Germline V gene lookup returns CDR1 SEHNR and CDR2 FQNEAQ (reference sequence). The CDR3 loop reads CASSRDSFQETQYF. The DNA for the CDR3 is TGTGCCAGCAGCCGAGACAGTTTCCAAGAGACCCAGTACTTC.

This clonotype was detected many times. The chain couples TRBV5-1 to TRBJ2-1; D tentatively fits TRBD1 or TRBD2 (5 bases each). Germline V CDR1 and CDR2: SGHRS, YFSETQ. This CDR3 region has 14 residues. The V gene lost 4 bases and the J gene lost 0 bases, with 8 bases spanning the gap. CDR3 sequence (DNA): TGCGCCAGCAGCACCGGGACCTCCTACAATGAGCAGTTCTTC. It translates to CASSTGTSYNEQFF.

This clonotype was seen at least ten times. V and J are TRBV7-2 and TRBJ2-1; 7 nucleotides line up with TRBD1. This CDR3 is 13 amino acids long. The V and J ends lost 5 bases and 9 bases, in that order; junction bases with no gene match: 7. CDR1 is SGHTA and CDR2 is FQGNSA in the germline V gene. CDR3 amino acids: CASSRDRAPEQFF. CDR3 in DNA: TGTGCCAGCAGCCGCGACAGGGCACCTGAGCAGTTCTTC.

This clonotype was seen repeatedly, ten times or more. The V gene is TRBV21-1, the J gene TRBJ2-2; the table's D call TRBD1 went unverified against the DNA. TRBV21-1 is listed as a pseudogene. There are 16 residues in the CDR3. The CDR3 DNA follows: TGTGCCAGCAGCAAAGCGCTGGACAGGGGAACCGGGGAGCTGTTTTTT. Translation: CASSKALDRGTGELFF.